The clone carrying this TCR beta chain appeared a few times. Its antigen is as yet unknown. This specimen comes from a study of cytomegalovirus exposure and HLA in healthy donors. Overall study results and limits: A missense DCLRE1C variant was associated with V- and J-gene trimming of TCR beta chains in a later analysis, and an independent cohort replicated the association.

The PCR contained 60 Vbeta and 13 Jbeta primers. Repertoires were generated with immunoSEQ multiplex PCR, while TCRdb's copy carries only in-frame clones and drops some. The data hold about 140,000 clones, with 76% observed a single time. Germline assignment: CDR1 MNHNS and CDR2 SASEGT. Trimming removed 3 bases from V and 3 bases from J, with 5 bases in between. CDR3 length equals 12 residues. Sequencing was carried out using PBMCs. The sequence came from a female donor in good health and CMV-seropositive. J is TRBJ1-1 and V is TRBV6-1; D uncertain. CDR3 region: CASSDPYTEAFF. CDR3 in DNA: TGTGCCAGCAGTGACCCGTACACTGAAGCTTTCTTT.